Described below is a single TCR beta chain sequence and its context. As yet, its antigen is unknown. At a deep level, the assay was run. Template amounts of roughly 300 ng DNA, tens of thousands of T cell genomes, were employed in unsorted PBMC replicate PCRs. Assay: immunoSEQ multiplex PCR; the TCRdb copy retains only in-frame clones and omits some. The data contain some 500,000 clones, around 80% of them singletons. Per the germline V gene, CDR1 is MGHRA and CDR2 is YSYEKL. The V end lost 1 base, the J end lost 0 bases, and 6 bases lay between the germline ends. The CDR3 sequence is 14 residues long. This record comes from a study of shared clonotypes between healthy human individuals. Whole-study results and caveats: Clonotype sharing among donors was thought likely to change with sequencing depth. Sampling included only blood; tissue repertoires likely differ.

What was sequenced was PBMCs. V is TRBV4-1 and J is TRBJ1-1, with no clear D. This receptor was identified in a woman in her thirties or forties in good health. Some clones in this sample may be carry-over from other donors' samples. CDR3 in amino acids: CASSQGRVNTEAFF. The CDR3 DNA reads TGCGCCAGCAGCCAAGGACGGGTGAACACTGAAGCTTTCTTT.